The clone carrying this T cell receptor (beta chain) was seen a handful of times. The antigen is unknown. The data originate from a study of T cells in Graves' hyperthyroidism and ophthalmopathy. RNA transcripts served as the template for amplifying TCR beta CDR3 regions. Researchers ran a first-round RT-PCR on the TCR CDR3 using the HTBI primer set. TCRdb re-called the multiplex PCR reads through MiXCR, storing one row per CDR3 protein. The sample contains 200,000 to 250,000 distinct CDR3 sequences, roughly 18% of which appear only once. The germline CDR1 and CDR2 sequences are DFQATT and SNEGSKA (reference sequence). V gave up 4 bases and J gave up 0 bases, with 13 bases separating them. The length of the CDR3 is 15 residues. Exclusion criteria comprised uncontrolled infection, other autoimmune disease, pregnancy or lactation. Findings and limits, study-wide: With a median lead of approximately 6.4 months before onset, the model predicted ophthalmopathy.

The specimen was blood. The chain employs TRBV20-1 and TRBJ2-1; D not resolved. The clonotype comes from a man in his forties or fifties with Graves' hyperthyroidism. The CDR3 region has the DNA TGCAGTGCTATAGGTCCACTAAGCTCCTACAATGAGCAGTTCTTC. Amino acids: CSAIGPLSSYNEQFF.